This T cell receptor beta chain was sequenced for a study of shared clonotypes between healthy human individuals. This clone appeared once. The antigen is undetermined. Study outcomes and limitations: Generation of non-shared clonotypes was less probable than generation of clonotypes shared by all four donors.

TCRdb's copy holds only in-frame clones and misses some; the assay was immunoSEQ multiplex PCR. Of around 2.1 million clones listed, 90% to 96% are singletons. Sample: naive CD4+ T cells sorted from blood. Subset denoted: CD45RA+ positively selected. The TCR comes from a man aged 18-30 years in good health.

The CDR3 region is CASSSRDWEGNEQFF. In DNA form, the CDR3 reads TGTGCCAGCAGTTCCCGGGACTGGGAGGGCAATGAGCAGTTCTTC. This chain links TRBV6-5 with TRBJ2-1, with 7 bases aligning to TRBD2. The CDR3 covers 15 residues. Trimming at V came to 4 bases and at J to 6 bases, leaving 9 bases not matched to a gene. In germline, CDR1 is MNHEY, CDR2 SVGAGI.